Presented here are 15 T cell receptor beta chains from one specimen sequenced in a study of blood T cell repertoires in COVID-19. Sequencing was performed with immunoSEQ multiplex PCR; in TCRdb, only in-frame clones are kept and a portion is missing. The table records around 200,000 clones, 80% to 90% of them present only once. Sequenced input: peripheral blood. The receptors were gathered from a man in his sixties with acute or convalescent COVID-19.

V usage is TRBV19 and J usage is TRBJ2-1, with D possibly being TRBD2 (6 bases). Between the trimmed V and J ends, which lost 3 bases and 2 bases, there was a span of 11 bases. The CDR3 is made up of 15 amino acids. Germline-derived CDR1 and CDR2 are LNHDA and SQIVND (reference sequence). CDR3 bases: TGTGCCAGTAGTATGAAGGGACTCACCTACAATGAGCAGTTCTTC. Translating gives CASSMKGLTYNEQFF.

This chain uses TRBV5-1 with TRBJ1-1, with 10 bases that match TRBD1. V lost 3 bases and J lost 1; bases outside the gene matches: 0. Germline CDR1 is SGHRS and CDR2 is YFSETQ. This CDR3 spans 14 amino acids. The CDR3 loop is CASSWDRGNTEAFF. The CDR3 DNA reads TGCGCCAGCAGCTGGGACAGGGGGAACACTGAAGCTTTCTTT.

In its sample, this clone was seen a few times. V is TRBV11-2 and J is TRBJ1-1; D uncertain. The CDR3 consists of 14 residues. CDR1 is SGHAT, CDR2 FQNNGV, per germline. The V gene lost 1 base and the J gene lost 4 bases, with 10 bases spanning the gap. Here the CDR3 reads CASSLGISGTEAFF. The CDR3 coding sequence is TGTGCCAGCAGCTTAGGGATCTCAGGCACTGAAGCTTTCTTT.

V usage is TRBV18 and J usage is TRBJ1-4, with TRBD1 matching over 7 bases. Germline assignment: CDR1 KGHSH and CDR2 LQKENI. The CDR3 has 15 residues. The V segment lost 5 bases and the J segment 4 bases; nucleotides outside the gene matches: 7. CDR3 residues: CASSMGQPGNEKLFF. CDR3 DNA: TGTGCCAGCTCAATGGGACAGCCCGGTAATGAAAAACTGTTTTTT.

About this clone itself: At one end, the junction sequence differs from germline, possibly due to a read error. V gene TRBV7-2 combines with J gene TRBJ2-1, with D possibly TRBD2 on 5 matching bases. Germline assignment: CDR1 SGHTA and CDR2 FQGNSA. The CDR3 extends over 16 amino acids. CDR3 coding DNA: TGTGCCAGCAGCTTAGCTTCCAGCGGTCCCTACATTGAGCAGTTCTTC. Protein product: CASSLASSGPYIEQFF.

This clone was recorded only once. Distinct nucleotide sequences in the sample also encode this CDR3. The CDR3 region is CASSSYSYNEQFF. In DNA form, the CDR3 reads TGTGCCAGCAGCTCTTACTCCTACAATGAGCAGTTCTTC. The chain joins TRBV7-2 to TRBJ2-1; D call uncertain. V shed 4 bases and J shed 0 bases, with 4 bases lying between them. This CDR3 has 13 residues. Per the germline V gene, CDR1 is SGHTA and CDR2 is FQGNSA.

The V gene is TRBV7-8, the J gene TRBJ2-7; perhaps TRBD2 as D (6 bases). The CDR3 is made up of 14 amino acids. The germline V gene has CDR1 SGHVS and CDR2 FQNEAQ. Trimming took 1 base from V and 1 from J, leaving 8 bases between them. The CDR3 DNA follows: TGTGCCAGCAGCTTAGGTCTAGCGTCCTACGAGCAGTACTTC. Translated: CASSLGLASYEQYF.

J is TRBJ2-7 and V is TRBV28; D perhaps matches TRBD2 (7 bases). V lost 5 bases and J 4 bases, leaving 15 bases between the germline ends. Germline CDR1 MDHEN, CDR2 SYDVKM. The CDR3 has 14 residues. This CDR3 reads CASSTGGIRYEQYF. The CDR3 DNA reads TGTGCCAGCAGTACGGGGGGCATTAGGTACGAGCAGTACTTC.

This rearrangement joins TRBV3-1 (or the pseudogene TRBV3-2) to TRBJ2-3, with 9 bases fitting TRBD2. The germline gives CDR1 LGHDT, CDR2 YNNKEL (reference sequence). Trimming took 0 bases from V and 0 from J; bases not matched to a gene: 7. The CDR3 contains 18 residues. Written as DNA, the CDR3 is TGTGCCAGCAGCCAAGACCCGACGACTAGCGGAAGCACAGATACGCAGTATTTT. It translates to CASSQDPTTSGSTDTQYF.

This clone was detected only a few times. The chain links TRBV5-8 to TRBJ2-2, with TRBD2 matching 8 bases. CDR1 SGHTS and CDR2 YDEGEE come from the germline V gene. The CDR3 runs to 15 residues. Unmatched junction bases numbered 8, after V lost 4 bases and J lost 6 bases. The CDR3 here is CASSPLAGGAGELFF. The CDR3 bases are TGTGCCAGCAGCCCCTTGGCGGGAGGAGCCGGGGAGCTGTTTTTT.

This clone occurred a few times. The sample has other DNA sequences that encode this CDR3 too. The chain is built from TRBV6-5 and TRBJ2-7, with 11 bases matching TRBD1. This CDR3 has 14 amino acids. Germline CDR1 is MNHEY and CDR2 is SVGAGI. Losses at the gene ends were 4 bases for V and 4 bases for J; bases not matched to a gene: 3. CDR3 protein: CASSWGQGGYEQYF. For the CDR3, the DNA is TGTGCCAGCAGTTGGGGACAGGGGGGGTACGAGCAGTACTTC.

The chain combines TRBV7-2 with TRBJ1-5; 7 bases fit TRBD1. Looked up from germline, CDR1 is SGHTA and CDR2 is FQGNSA. This CDR3 is built from 15 residues. V lost 5 bases and J lost 2; bases outside the gene matches: 6. The CDR3 DNA reads as TGTGCCAGCAGCGACAGGGTAAGAGGCAATCAGCCCCAGCATTTT. Protein product: CASSDRVRGNQPQHF. Based on the CDR3 plus reference TRBV7-2 and TRBJ1-5, the full variable domain is GAGVSQSPSNKVTEKGKDVELRCDPISGHTALYWYRQSLGQGLEFLIYFQGNSAPDKSGLPSDRFSAERTGGSVSTLTIQRTQQEDSAVYLCASSDRVRGNQPQHFGDGTRLSIL.

The chain links TRBV15 to TRBJ1-1, with D unclear. The CDR3 loop spans 14 amino acids. V lost 8 bases and J lost 0, with 13 bases in between. Germline-derived CDR1 and CDR2 are LNHNV and YYDKDF (reference sequence). Here the CDR3 reads CATGETAMNTEAFF. The CDR3 coding sequence is TGTGCCACCGGGGAGACCGCGATGAACACTGAAGCTTTCTTT.

The rearrangement joins TRBV2 to TRBJ2-7; 7 bases match TRBD1. Germline CDR1 and CDR2: SNHLY and FYNNEI. Germline trimming cut 6 bases from V and 6 bases from J; bases unmatched to any gene: 5. The CDR3 length is 12 residues. CDR3 region: CASRNRGVEQYF. The DNA of the CDR3 is TGTGCCAGCAGGAACAGGGGTGTCGAGCAGTACTTC.

The chain has TRBV5-1 and TRBJ1-1; D is perhaps TRBD1 (5 bases). This CDR3 is 15 amino acids long. Germline CDR1 reads SGHRS; CDR2 reads YFSETQ. The V gene lost 4 bases and the J gene lost 1 base, with 14 bases spanning the gap. Written as DNA, the CDR3 is TGCGCCAGCAGCGAGGGACGGACTACGAACACTGAAGCTTTCTTT. Translating gives CASSEGRTTNTEAFF.